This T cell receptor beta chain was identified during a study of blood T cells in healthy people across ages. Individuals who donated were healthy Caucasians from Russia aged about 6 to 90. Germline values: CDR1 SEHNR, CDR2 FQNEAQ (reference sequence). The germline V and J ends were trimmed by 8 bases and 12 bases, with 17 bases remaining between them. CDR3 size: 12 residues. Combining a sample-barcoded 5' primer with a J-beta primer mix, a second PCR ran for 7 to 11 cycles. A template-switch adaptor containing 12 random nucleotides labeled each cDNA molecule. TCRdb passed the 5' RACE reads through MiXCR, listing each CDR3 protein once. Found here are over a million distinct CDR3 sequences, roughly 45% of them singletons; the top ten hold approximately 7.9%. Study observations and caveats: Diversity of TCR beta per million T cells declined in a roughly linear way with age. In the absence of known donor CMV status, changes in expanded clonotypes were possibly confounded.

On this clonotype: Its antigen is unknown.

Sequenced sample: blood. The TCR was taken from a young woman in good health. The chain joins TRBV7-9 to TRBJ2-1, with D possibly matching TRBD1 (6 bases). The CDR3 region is CASGATGPGQFF. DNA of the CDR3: TGTGCCAGCGGCGCGACAGGTCCGGGGCAGTTCTTC.